The rows below give T cell receptor beta chains drawn from one sample of a study of T-cell reconstitution after alpha-beta-depleted transplantation in children. From the PCR reads, TCRdb called clonotypes with MiXCR, one entry per CDR3 protein. The data contain about 170,000 distinct CDR3 sequences, 8.5% to 14% of them singletons. Here the sequenced sample was PBMCs, taken before TCRalphabeta/CD19-depleted stem cell transplant. Receptors originate from a boy between 2 and 10 years old with acute myeloid leukemia, due to receive a stem cell transplant. CDR3s include the opening cysteine and the closing phenylalanine or tryptophan. D genes are given only for firm matches. Clone size appears in some rows only: once, few, many, or a class for an expanded clone.

v_gene: TRBV7-3; j_gene: TRBJ2-2; abundance: many; d_gene: TRBD1; CDR3nt: TGTGCCAGCAGCCCCAGGGGGACCGGGGAGCTGTTTTTT; CDR3aa: CASSPRGTGELFF
v_gene: TRBV27; j_gene: TRBJ2-7; abundance: many; d_gene: -; CDR3nt: TGTGCCAGCAGTTCTTTGGGACGGACCTACGAGCAGTACTTC; CDR3aa: CASSSLGRTYEQYF
v_gene: TRBV10-2; j_gene: TRBJ2-7; abundance: many; d_gene: -; CDR3nt: TGCGCCAGCAGTGAGCCGCCGAAATTGGGGTTCCACGAGCAGTACTTC; CDR3aa: CASSEPPKLGFHEQYF
v_gene: TRBV5-1; j_gene: TRBJ1-2; abundance: many; d_gene: TRBD1; CDR3nt: TGCGCCAGCAGCCCTGGACAGGGGGGGTATGGCTACACCTTC; CDR3aa: CASSPGQGGYGYTF
v_gene: TRBV25-1; j_gene: TRBJ1-1; abundance: many; d_gene: -; CDR3nt: TGTGCCAGCAGTGAGAACACTGAAGCTTTCTTT; CDR3aa: CASSENTEAFF
v_gene: TRBV3-1; j_gene: TRBJ1-2; abundance: many; d_gene: TRBD1; CDR3nt: TGTGCCAGCAGCCAAGGAAGGGGGCTCGGTGGCTACACCTTC; CDR3aa: CASSQGRGLGGYTF
v_gene: TRBV3-1; j_gene: TRBJ1-1; abundance: many; d_gene: TRBD1; CDR3nt: TGTGCCAGCAGCCCGGGACAGGGGGCCTACGACACTGAAGCTTTCTTT; CDR3aa: CASSPGQGAYDTEAFF
v_gene: TRBV18; j_gene: TRBJ2-1; abundance: many; d_gene: -; CDR3nt: TGTGCCAGCTCACCGGAATCTGGTGAGCAGTTCTTC; CDR3aa: CASSPESGEQFF
v_gene: TRBV5-1; j_gene: TRBJ1-2; abundance: many; d_gene: -; CDR3nt: TGCGCCAGCAGCTTGGAGATTTTAAGTTCCTCTAACTATGGCTACACCTTC; CDR3aa: CASSLEILSSSNYGYTF
v_gene: TRBV15; j_gene: TRBJ1-2; abundance: many; d_gene: TRBD1; CDR3nt: TGTGCCACCAGCCCATATCCAGACAGGGCAGTTGGCGGCTACACCTTC; CDR3aa: CATSPYPDRAVGGYTF
v_gene: TRBV24-1; j_gene: TRBJ2-3; abundance: many; d_gene: -; CDR3nt: TGTGCCACCAGTGACCCAGGAGATACGCAGTATTTT; CDR3aa: CATSDPGDTQYF
v_gene: TRBV28; j_gene: TRBJ1-5; abundance: many; d_gene: -; CDR3nt: TGTGCCAGCAGTTGGGGTTTGGGCAATCAGCCCCAGCATTTT; CDR3aa: CASSWGLGNQPQHF
v_gene: TRBV5-1; j_gene: TRBJ2-1; abundance: many; d_gene: -; CDR3nt: TGCGCCAGCAGCTTCCGGGGTGAGCAGTTCTTC; CDR3aa: CASSFRGEQFF
v_gene: TRBV5-1; j_gene: TRBJ2-1; abundance: many; d_gene: TRBD1; CDR3nt: TGCGCCAGCAGCTTTTGGACAGGGAACAATGAGCAGTTCTTC; CDR3aa: CASSFWTGNNEQFF
v_gene: TRBV19; j_gene: TRBJ2-4; abundance: many; d_gene: -; CDR3nt: TGTGCCAGTAGTCTCGAGACCAAAAACATTCAGTACTTC; CDR3aa: CASSLETKNIQYF
v_gene: TRBV7-9; j_gene: TRBJ1-1; abundance: many; d_gene: -; CDR3nt: TGTGCCAGCAGCCCTCAGGGGTGGGGGGCTGAAACTGAAGCTTTCTTT; CDR3aa: CASSPQGWGAETEAFF
v_gene: TRBV27; j_gene: TRBJ2-2; abundance: many; d_gene: -; CDR3nt: TGTGCCAGCAGACATAGCGCGAACACCGGGGAGCTGTTTTTT; CDR3aa: CASRHSANTGELFF
v_gene: TRBV20-1; j_gene: TRBJ1-4; abundance: many; d_gene: -; CDR3nt: TGCAGTGTCGCCGCCGGGACCTTTAATGAAAAACTGTTTTTT; CDR3aa: CSVAAGTFNEKLFF
v_gene: TRBV10-2; j_gene: TRBJ2-7; abundance: -; d_gene: TRBD2; CDR3nt: TGCGCCAGCAGTGGACTAGCGGGATCGTTCGAGCAGTACTTC; CDR3aa: CASSGLAGSFEQYF
v_gene: TRBV3-1; j_gene: TRBJ2-4; abundance: many; d_gene: TRBD2; CDR3nt: TGTGCCAGCAGCCCAGGACTAGCGAACATTCAGTACTTC; CDR3aa: CASSPGLANIQYF
v_gene: TRBV7-8; j_gene: TRBJ1-4; abundance: many; d_gene: -; CDR3nt: TGTGCCAGCAGCCGGATCCAGGCTAATGAAAAACTGTTTTTT; CDR3aa: CASSRIQANEKLFF
v_gene: TRBV28; j_gene: TRBJ1-2; abundance: many; d_gene: TRBD1; CDR3nt: TGTGCCAGCAGACCTAGGACAGGGGGTTATGGCTACACCTTC; CDR3aa: CASRPRTGGYGYTF
v_gene: TRBV12-3/TRBV12-4; j_gene: TRBJ2-5; abundance: many; d_gene: TRBD1; CDR3nt: TGCGCCAGCAGCTTGGGACAGGGGCAAGAGACCCAGTACTTC; CDR3aa: CASSLGQGQETQYF
v_gene: TRBV3-1; j_gene: TRBJ2-5; abundance: many; d_gene: -; CDR3nt: TGTGCCAGCAGGCCGGACGGAGAGACCCAGTACTTC; CDR3aa: CASRPDGETQYF
v_gene: TRBV2; j_gene: TRBJ2-2; abundance: many; d_gene: -; CDR3nt: TGTGCCAGTGAAGAGGGGGGGGACACCGGGGAGCTGTTTTTT; CDR3aa: CASEEGGDTGELFF
v_gene: TRBV5-5; j_gene: TRBJ2-3; abundance: many; d_gene: TRBD2; CDR3nt: TGTGCCAGCAGCGCGACTAGCGGGAGGGCCACGAGCACAGATACGCAGTATTTT; CDR3aa: CASSATSGRATSTDTQYF
v_gene: TRBV30; j_gene: TRBJ1-5; abundance: many; d_gene: -; CDR3nt: TGTGCCTGGAGTTACGGGGGGAATCAGCCCCAGCATTTT; CDR3aa: CAWSYGGNQPQHF
v_gene: TRBV5-1; j_gene: TRBJ2-1; abundance: many; d_gene: TRBD1; CDR3nt: TGCGCCAGCAGCTTCGGGACAGGGGGCTATGAGCAGTTCTTC; CDR3aa: CASSFGTGGYEQFF
v_gene: TRBV7-8; j_gene: TRBJ2-3; abundance: many; d_gene: -; CDR3nt: TGTGCCAGCAGCTTAGAATCCCGGGCAGCTAAGTATACGCAGTATTTT; CDR3aa: CASSLESRAAKYTQYF
v_gene: TRBV5-6; j_gene: TRBJ2-2; abundance: many; d_gene: -; CDR3nt: TGTGCCAGCAGCAAATGGTACGAGGCCCGCACCGGGGAGCTGTTTTTT; CDR3aa: CASSKWYEARTGELFF
v_gene: TRBV7-9; j_gene: TRBJ2-1; abundance: many; d_gene: -; CDR3nt: TGTGCCAGCAGCCTGGCGGGGAGCTCCTACAATGAGCAGTTCTTC; CDR3aa: CASSLAGSSYNEQFF
v_gene: TRBV7-2; j_gene: TRBJ1-2; abundance: many; d_gene: -; CDR3nt: TGTGCCAGCAGCTTAGGACCCGAACGGGGGGATGGCTACACCTTC; CDR3aa: CASSLGPERGDGYTF
v_gene: TRBV5-4; j_gene: TRBJ2-1; abundance: many; d_gene: -; CDR3nt: TGTGCCAGCAGCTTGGGGGGGGTGGACAATGAGCAGTTCTTC; CDR3aa: CASSLGGVDNEQFF
v_gene: TRBV5-1; j_gene: TRBJ2-1; abundance: many; d_gene: TRBD2; CDR3nt: TGCGCCAGCAGCTTAGAGACTAGCGGCTACAATGAGCAGTTCTTC; CDR3aa: CASSLETSGYNEQFF
v_gene: TRBV10-1; j_gene: TRBJ2-7; abundance: many; d_gene: -; CDR3nt: TGCGCCAGCAGTGTGGGCAGGGCGGAGGAGCAGTACTTC; CDR3aa: CASSVGRAEEQYF
v_gene: TRBV7-6; j_gene: TRBJ1-5; abundance: many; d_gene: -; CDR3nt: TGTGCCAGCAGCGCCCAGGGGACCCTTGGCTCTTATAGCAATCAGCCCCAGCATTTT; CDR3aa: CASSAQGTLGSYSNQPQHF
v_gene: TRBV6-1; j_gene: TRBJ1-2; abundance: many; d_gene: -; CDR3nt: TGTGCCAGCAGTCTTCCGGGCCTCGGGTATGGCTACACCTTC; CDR3aa: CASSLPGLGYGYTF
v_gene: TRBV28; j_gene: TRBJ1-2; abundance: many; d_gene: TRBD1; CDR3nt: TGTGCCAGCAGTCCTGGGACAGGCAGAACCTATGGCTACACCTTC; CDR3aa: CASSPGTGRTYGYTF
v_gene: TRBV11-2; j_gene: TRBJ2-2; abundance: many; d_gene: -; CDR3nt: TGTGCCAGCAGCTTAGACTCCAGCGGCCGGAGGGCCGGGGAGCTGTTTTTT; CDR3aa: CASSLDSSGRRAGELFF
v_gene: TRBV28; j_gene: TRBJ2-7; abundance: many; d_gene: TRBD1; CDR3nt: TGTGCCAGCAGTCTAGGGGACAGGGTCGACGAGCAGTACTTC; CDR3aa: CASSLGDRVDEQYF
v_gene: TRBV20-1; j_gene: TRBJ2-2; abundance: many; d_gene: -; CDR3nt: TGCAGTGCCCAGTGGGGCACCGGGGAGCTGTTTTTT; CDR3aa: CSAQWGTGELFF
v_gene: TRBV20-1; j_gene: TRBJ1-3; abundance: many; d_gene: -; CDR3nt: TGCAGTGCTAGAGATGGGGCAGCTCCCGGAAACACCATATATTTT; CDR3aa: CSARDGAAPGNTIYF
v_gene: TRBV5-6; j_gene: TRBJ2-3; abundance: many; d_gene: -; CDR3nt: TGTGCCAGCAGCTGGGGAACAGATACGCAGTATTTT; CDR3aa: CASSWGTDTQYF
v_gene: TRBV4-2; j_gene: TRBJ1-2; abundance: many; d_gene: -; CDR3nt: TGTGCCAGCAGCCGGGAACCGGACTATGGCTACACCTTC; CDR3aa: CASSREPDYGYTF
v_gene: TRBV24-1; j_gene: TRBJ2-3; abundance: many; d_gene: TRBD2; CDR3nt: TGTGCCACCAGTGGGGTCACGGGAGGGCGTGCTGATACGCAGTATTTT; CDR3aa: CATSGVTGGRADTQYF
v_gene: TRBV18; j_gene: TRBJ2-5; abundance: few; d_gene: -; CDR3nt: TGTGCCAGCTCACCACCATCCGAGACCCAGTACTTC; CDR3aa: CASSPPSETQYF
v_gene: TRBV9; j_gene: TRBJ1-1; abundance: many; d_gene: -; CDR3nt: TGTGCCAGCAGCGTAGCGGGGGGGAGGAGTGAAGCTTTCTTT; CDR3aa: CASSVAGGRSEAFF
v_gene: TRBV6-1; j_gene: TRBJ2-1; abundance: few; d_gene: -; CDR3nt: TGTGCCAGCAGTGAAGGGGAAGAGGTCAATGAGCAGTTCTTC; CDR3aa: CASSEGEEVNEQFF